This section outlines one T cell receptor beta chain sequence together with its context. The CDR3 is made up of 12 amino acids. V was trimmed by 0 bases and J by 9 bases, leaving 8 bases between them. Per germline, CDR1 SEHNR and CDR2 FQNEAQ (reference sequence). This entry is derived from a study of blood T cell repertoires in COVID-19. Using immunoSEQ multiplex PCR, the repertoire was profiled, and TCRdb retains in-frame clones only, with some absent. The table shows hundreds of thousands of clones, with nearly 90% occurring only once. The sample was peripheral blood. The TCR was taken from a man between 18 and 35 years old with active or convalescent COVID-19. The chain is built from TRBV7-9 and TRBJ1-1, with no clear D. CDR3 sequence: CASSLADGKAFF. The CDR3 DNA follows: TGTGCCAGCAGCTTAGCGGACGGGAAAGCTTTCTTT.